What follows describes a single TCR beta chain. Its antigen is not identified. The record originates from a study of T cells expressing NK-cell markers. Study in general: TCR beta repertoires came from sorted CD3+CD56+NKG2C+, CD3+CD56+NKG2C- and CD3+CD56-NKG2C+ T cells. General study results and limits: Of the CD8+ T cells in over five donors, about 1.0-7.0% belonged to dominant NKG2C+ clonotypes. Expanded NKG2C+ T cell clones were not confirmed as HCMV-specific.

Beta-chain TCR cDNA was generated via 5'RACE template switching with UMIs. Reprocessing the 5' RACE reads, TCRdb reports a single entry for every CDR3 protein and omits DNA. With some 280,000 distinct CDR3 sequences in the sample, the ten largest clones hold about 0.39%. The CDR3 is 14 amino acids. Germline CDR1 reads LGHNA; CDR2 reads YSLEER. The TCR was taken from a man between 18 and 29 years old in good health. The V call is TRBV4-3, the J call TRBJ1-1. The sequencing input was blood T cells: a sorted CD56 or NKG2C T cell subset, CD4+ or CD8+ T cells, or bulk PBMC T cells (not recorded which). CDR3 in amino acids: CASSQEGWSTEAFF.